This entry lists 20 T cell receptor beta chains sequenced from one sample in a study of breast tumors, draining lymph nodes, adjacent tissues. TCRdb re-analysed the multiplex PCR reads in MiXCR, keeping a single row per CDR3 protein. The sample holds about 270,000 distinct CDR3 sequences, roughly 30% seen once. The lymph nodes were axillary draining lymph nodes from breast cancer patients. Input material: axillary lymph node tissue. Receptors originate from a female donor with breast cancer. Some clones in this sample may be carry-over from other donors' samples.

This clonotype appeared many times. The chain combines TRBV20-1 with TRBJ2-3, with TRBD1 identical over 12 bases. The CDR3 length is 16 residues. The V gene's germline CDR1 is DFQATT and CDR2 SNEGSKA (reference sequence). With 3 bases clipped from V and 1 base from J, the junction kept 5 bases outside the gene matches. CDR3 coding DNA: TGCAGTGCTAGGGGGACAGGGGGCGCTGGCACAGATACGCAGTATTTT. Its protein is CSARGTGGAGTDTQYF.

This chain joins TRBV7-3 and TRBJ1-2; TRBD1 might be the D (6 bases). The CDR3 is 14 amino acids. The germline V gene has CDR1 SGHTA and CDR2 FQGTGA. Trimming removed 5 bases at V and 4 bases at J, with 14 bases between. CDR3 loop: CASSTTGSFYGYTF. The DNA for the CDR3 is TGTGCCAGCAGCACGACAGGAAGTTTCTATGGCTACACCTTC.

This clonotype showed up many times. V and J are TRBV11-2 and TRBJ1-4; weak D call: TRBD1 (5 bases). Germline V gene sequence: CDR1 SGHAT, CDR2 FQNNGV. The CDR3 contains 14 residues. V was trimmed by 5 bases and J by 6 bases, leaving 13 bases between them. Here the CDR3 DNA reads TGTGCCAGCAGCGTCCGAGGGGTAGATGAAAAACTGTTTTTT. This gives the protein CASSVRGVDEKLFF.

About this clonotype itself: The germline gene is not matched at one end of the junction; a read error may be the cause. V is TRBV9 and J is TRBJ2-7, with TRBD2 matching over 8 bases. The germline gives CDR1 SGDLS, CDR2 YYNGEE. The CDR3 is 15 amino acids. CDR3 in DNA: TGTGCCAGCAGCGACCGAGCGGGAGCCTTGGACGAGCCGTACTTC. It is translated as CASSDRAGALDEPYF.

Turning to this clonotype: This may be a read error: a much more frequent sequence differs by one nucleotide. The CDR3 does not end in the conserved phenylalanine or tryptophan, so this is likely a read error. V usage is TRBV6-5 and J usage is TRBJ2-7; D is uncertain. CDR1 and CDR2 from the germline V gene are MNHEY and SVGAGI. The ends were cut back, 6 bases at V and 2 bases at J, with 8 bases in the middle. CDR3 length: 12 residues. CDR3 DNA sequence: TGTGCCAGCAGGGGGAATACCTACGAGCAGTACTCC. It specifies CASRGNTYEQYS.

The chain has TRBV2 and TRBJ1-2, with D perhaps matching TRBD1 (5 bases). Germline CDR1 is SNHLY and CDR2 is FYNNEI. CDR3 size: 14 residues. V lost 5 bases and J lost 8, with 18 bases in between. The CDR3 loop reads CASSKGRPRGGYTF. As DNA, the CDR3 is TGTGCCAGCAGTAAGGGGAGGCCTCGGGGGGGCTACACCTTC.

This rearrangement joins TRBV6-5 to TRBJ2-3; D tentatively fits TRBD1 or TRBD2 (5 bases each). V was clipped by 3 bases and J by 2 bases, with 18 bases between them. Germline V lookup: CDR1 MNHEY, CDR2 SVGAGI. The CDR3 has 17 residues. CDR3 sequence: CASSYSTGTADTDTQYF. The CDR3 DNA sequence: TGTGCCAGCAGTTATTCTACCGGGACGGCGGACACAGATACGCAGTATTTT.

V and J are TRBV20-1 and TRBJ2-5; D uncertain. CDR1 and CDR2 from the germline V gene are DFQATT and SNEGSKA (reference sequence). The CDR3 contains 11 residues. V was trimmed by 5 bases and J by 7 bases, leaving 11 bases between them. CDR3 sequence reads: CSAPKLGTQYF. CDR3 in DNA: TGCAGTGCTCCCAAACTGGGGACCCAGTACTTC.

In the case of this clonotype: A much bigger clone sits one base away, suggesting this may be a read error. This chain connects TRBV11-3 to TRBJ2-2; tentative D call: TRBD2 (6 bases). The CDR3 runs to 16 residues. Trimming pared 9 bases from V and 4 bases from J, leaving 21 bases between. Germline CDR1 is SGHNT and CDR2 is YENEEA. The CDR3: CARGTGGTTPTGELFF. In nucleotides, the CDR3 is TGTGCCAGAGGGACGGGCGGGACCACCCCCACCGGGGAGCTGTTTTTT.

The rearrangement links TRBV9 to TRBJ1-5; tentative D call: TRBD1 (5 bases). Germline CDR1 reads SGDLS; CDR2 reads YYNGEE. Trimming shortened V by 2 bases and J by 2 bases, and 14 bases separated the two germline ends. This CDR3 has 16 amino acids. The chain's CDR3 is CASSVSGAGGNQPQHF. The DNA for the CDR3 is TGTGCCAGCAGCGTGTCGGGAGCGGGGGGCAATCAGCCCCAGCATTTT.

There are many counts of this clonotype. The rearrangement uses TRBV20-1 and TRBJ1-2; D gene uncertain. Germline V gives CDR1 DFQATT, CDR2 SNEGSKA (reference sequence). The CDR3 length is 17 residues. V gave up 6 bases and J gave up 0 bases, with 23 bases separating them. CDR3 sequence reads: CSALPVPDGPSNYGYTF. The CDR3 DNA reads as TGCAGTGCCCTCCCGGTTCCCGACGGACCGTCTAACTATGGCTACACCTTC.

Remarks on this clonotype: It is likely a read error, because the conserved phenylalanine at the end of the CDR3 is missing. V and J are TRBV9 and TRBJ2-6, with D possibly matching TRBD1 (6 bases). The CDR3 totals 15 residues. Germline CDR1 is SGDLS and CDR2 is YYNGEE. The CDR3 DNA sequence: TGTACCAGCAGCGTAGGGGGTACTGGGGCCAACGTCCTGACTTCC. This translates into CTSSVGGTGANVLTS.

This clonotype was seen ten or more times. The chain links TRBV15 to TRBJ2-4; no definite D call. Deletions cut 3 bases from V and 9 bases from J, with 12 bases between. This CDR3 is 13 amino acids long. Germline V gene sequence: CDR1 LNHNV, CDR2 YYDKDF (reference sequence). CDR3 in amino acids: CATSSAMTGIQYF. CDR3 bases: TGTGCCACCAGCAGTGCTATGACGGGCATTCAGTACTTC.

This clonotype was recorded at least ten times. The chain employs TRBV5-5 and TRBJ2-1; TRBD2 aligns across 10 bases. In germline, CDR1 is SGHKS, CDR2 YYEKEE (reference sequence). The CDR3 length is 17 residues. V dropped 1 base and J dropped 1; count of bases not matched to a gene: 5. The CDR3: CASSLLGSGRSYNEQFF. Written as DNA, the CDR3 is TGTGCCAGCAGCTTGCTTGGTAGCGGGAGGTCCTACAATGAGCAGTTCTTC.

Regarding this clonotype: This clone may be a read error of a much larger clone one base away. The genes are TRBV20-1 and TRBJ2-1; 9 positions match TRBD2. The CDR3 sequence is 19 residues long. Per germline, CDR1 DFQATT and CDR2 SNEGSKA (reference sequence). The V gene end was trimmed by 0 bases and the J gene end by 1 base; junction bases not matched to a gene: 13. CDR3 nucleotide sequence: TGCAGTGCTAGAGATCCCTCTAGCGGGACGGCCTCGTCCTACAATGAGCAGTTCTTC. This codes for CSARDPSSGTASSYNEQFF.

This clonotype was seen a handful of times. This chain links TRBV6-5 with TRBJ2-1, with D maybe TRBD2 (5 bases). CDR3 length: 14 residues. V lost 6 bases and J lost 10, with 19 bases in between. CDR1 MNHEY and CDR2 SVGAGI come from the germline V gene. DNA for the CDR3: TGTGCCAGCAGAGGAGAACTAGGTTCAACAGAGCAGTTCTTC. Amino acids: CASRGELGSTEQFF.

This clonotype was counted between two and nine times. This sequence joins TRBV27 and TRBJ2-1; 11 bases line up with TRBD2. Germline V gene sequence: CDR1 MNHEY, CDR2 SMNVEV (reference sequence). CDR3 size: 16 residues. V trimming: 4 bases; J trimming: 8 bases; junction bases outside the gene matches: 10. This CDR3 is CASSSPTSGSIDEQFF. As DNA, the CDR3 is TGTGCCAGCAGTTCTCCAACTAGCGGGAGTATCGATGAGCAGTTCTTC.

This clonotype came up many times. The chain combines TRBV6-4 with TRBJ2-7; D gene ambiguous. The CDR3 length is 10 residues. Germline V gene lookup returns CDR1 MRHNA and CDR2 SNTAGT. V was cut by 7 bases and J by 7 bases, with 8 bases left in between. CDR3 coding DNA: TGTGCCAGCACCGGAGAGGAGCAGTACTTC. Translating gives CASTGEEQYF.

This clonotype was observed many times. The chain couples TRBV12-3 or TRBV12-4 to TRBJ1-5; D uncertain. V shed 5 bases and J shed 0 bases, with 8 bases lying between them. This CDR3 region has 14 residues. CDR3 region: CASSRASSNQPQHF. CDR3 bases: TGTGCCAGCAGTAGGGCCTCTAGCAATCAGCCCCAGCATTTT.

This clonotype was seen repeatedly, ten times or more. The J gene is TRBJ2-1, the V gene TRBV10-2, with 12 positions matching TRBD2. Looked up from germline, CDR1 is WSHSY and CDR2 is SAAADI. V dropped 6 bases and J dropped 5; count of bases not matched to a gene: 8. The CDR3 covers 16 residues. CDR3 DNA: TGCGCCAGCAGCCTCAGACTAGCGGGAGAACACAATGAGCAGTTCTTC. Translated, it gives CASSLRLAGEHNEQFF.